A selection of T cell receptor beta chains follows, all from one sample in a study of CD8+CD57+ T cells in acquired aplastic anemia. TCRdb recomputed calls from the reads with MiXCR, one row per CDR3 protein. The data hold about 200,000 distinct CDR3 sequences, with almost 50% observed a single time. The material sequenced was sorted CD4+, CD8+, or CD8+CD57+ T cells (not recorded which) from PBMCs. The receptors were gathered from a human donor with aplastic anemia. CDR3s include the opening cysteine and the closing phenylalanine or tryptophan. D genes are given only for firm matches. The listing skips clone size in some rows; elsewhere it reads once, few, many or a size class.

CDR3 length: 13
clone size: many
D gene: .
J gene: TRBJ2-2
V gene: TRBV20-1
CDR3 protein: CSAGKGGTGELFF
CDR3 DNA: TGCAGTGCCGGGAAGGGGGGGACCGGGGAGCTGTTTTTT

CDR3 length: 15
clone size: many
D gene: .
J gene: TRBJ1-6
V gene: TRBV20-1
CDR3 protein: CSADPGLGGASPLHF
CDR3 DNA: TGCAGTGCAGACCCTGGTTTAGGGGGGGCTTCACCCCTCCACTTT

CDR3 length: 16
clone size: .
D gene: TRBD1
J gene: TRBJ1-2
V gene: TRBV4-1
CDR3 protein: CASSPRQGAANYGYTF
CDR3 DNA: TGTGCCAGCAGCCCTCGACAGGGGGCAGCTAACTATGGCTACACCTTC

CDR3 length: 18
clone size: few
D gene: TRBD2
J gene: TRBJ2-7
V gene: TRBV7-8
CDR3 protein: CASSSRGRLAGLPYEQYF
CDR3 DNA: TGTGCCAGCAGCTCTCGGGGAAGGCTAGCGGGCCTCCCCTACGAGCAGTACTTC

CDR3 length: 15
clone size: .
D gene: TRBD1
J gene: TRBJ1-6
V gene: TRBV10-3
CDR3 protein: CAISYRTGSGSPLHF
CDR3 DNA: TGTGCCATCAGTTACCGGACAGGGTCAGGATCACCCCTCCACTTT

CDR3 length: 14
clone size: many
D gene: TRBD2
J gene: TRBJ2-3
V gene: TRBV9
CDR3 protein: CASSGTSGTDTQYF
CDR3 DNA: TGTGCCAGCAGCGGGACTAGCGGCACAGATACGCAGTATTTT

CDR3 length: 15
clone size: .
D gene: TRBD2
J gene: TRBJ2-1
V gene: TRBV2
CDR3 protein: CASSIAGGLYNEQFF
CDR3 DNA: TGTGCCAGCAGTATAGCGGGGGGACTGTACAATGAGCAGTTCTTC

CDR3 length: 14
clone size: many
D gene: .
J gene: TRBJ1-5
V gene: TRBV6-5
CDR3 protein: CASSIRGSNQPQHF
CDR3 DNA: TGTGCCAGCAGTATTAGGGGGAGCAATCAGCCCCAGCATTTT

CDR3 length: 12
clone size: many
D gene: .
J gene: TRBJ1-1
V gene: TRBV10-1
CDR3 protein: CASSGSGGEAFF
CDR3 DNA: TGCGCCAGCAGTGGTTCGGGTGGTGAAGCTTTCTTT

CDR3 length: 14
clone size: .
D gene: TRBD1
J gene: TRBJ2-7
V gene: TRBV19
CDR3 protein: CASSPQRGPYEQYF
CDR3 DNA: TGTGCCAGCTCACCACAGAGGGGGCCCTACGAGCAGTACTTC

CDR3 length: 18
clone size: few
D gene: TRBD1
J gene: TRBJ2-2
V gene: TRBV28
CDR3 protein: CASIVTPGGQGATGELFF
CDR3 DNA: TGTGCCAGCATCGTGACCCCGGGGGGACAGGGGGCAACCGGGGAGCTGTTTTTT

CDR3 length: 11
clone size: .
D gene: .
J gene: TRBJ1-3
V gene: TRBV7-2
CDR3 protein: CASSLVDTIYF
CDR3 DNA: TGTGCCAGCAGCTTAGTAGACACCATATATTTT

CDR3 length: 13
clone size: .
D gene: .
J gene: TRBJ2-2
V gene: TRBV7-2
CDR3 protein: CASSLRDPGELFF
CDR3 DNA: TGTGCCAGCAGCTTAAGGGATCCCGGGGAGCTGTTTTTT

CDR3 length: 13
clone size: .
D gene: .
J gene: TRBJ2-5
V gene: TRBV15
CDR3 protein: CATSRARLETQYF
CDR3 DNA: TGTGCCACCAGCAGGGCTCGGCTGGAGACCCAGTACTTC

CDR3 length: 15
clone size: .
D gene: .
J gene: TRBJ1-3
V gene: TRBV2
CDR3 protein: CASSGPPGSGNTIYF
CDR3 DNA: TGTGCCAGCAGTGGTCCCCCAGGGTCTGGAAACACCATATATTTT

CDR3 length: 14
clone size: .
D gene: .
J gene: TRBJ2-7
V gene: TRBV7-3
CDR3 protein: CASSLDRATPEQYF
CDR3 DNA: TGTGCCAGCAGCTTAGATCGGGCCACCCCAGAGCAGTACTTC

CDR3 length: 15
clone size: .
D gene: .
J gene: TRBJ2-7
V gene: TRBV9
CDR3 protein: CASSVAVTAYYEQYF
CDR3 DNA: TGTGCCAGCAGCGTAGCTGTGACAGCCTACTACGAGCAGTACTTC

CDR3 length: 18
clone size: .
D gene: TRBD2
J gene: TRBJ2-5
V gene: TRBV7-2
CDR3 protein: CASSLGTSGGAYQETQYF
CDR3 DNA: TGTGCCAGCAGCTTGGGGACTAGCGGGGGGGCGTACCAAGAGACCCAGTACTTC

CDR3 length: 15
clone size: few
D gene: .
J gene: TRBJ2-5
V gene: TRBV24-1
CDR3 protein: CATSEGRLIQETQYF
CDR3 DNA: TGTGCCACCAGTGAGGGACGGTTGATCCAAGAGACCCAGTACTTC

CDR3 length: 12
clone size: .
D gene: .
J gene: TRBJ2-3
V gene: TRBV10-3
CDR3 protein: CVTSRDTDTQYF
CDR3 DNA: TGTGTCACTAGTCGGGACACAGATACGCAGTATTTT

CDR3 length: 14
clone size: .
D gene: .
J gene: TRBJ2-7
V gene: TRBV7-2
CDR3 protein: CASSNLGRTYEQYF
CDR3 DNA: TGTGCCAGCAGCAACCTTGGGAGGACCTACGAGCAGTACTTC

CDR3 length: 15
clone size: many
D gene: TRBD1
J gene: TRBJ1-5
V gene: TRBV12-3/TRBV12-4
CDR3 protein: CASSLSQGVALAQHF
CDR3 DNA: TGTGCCAGCAGTTTATCCCAGGGGGTTGCTCTGGCCCAGCATTTT

CDR3 length: 15
clone size: many
D gene: TRBD2
J gene: TRBJ2-1
V gene: TRBV12-3/TRBV12-4
CDR3 protein: CASSLARGGYNEQFF
CDR3 DNA: TGTGCCAGCAGTTTAGCCCGGGGGGGCTACAATGAGCAGTTCTTC

CDR3 length: 14
clone size: few
D gene: TRBD1
J gene: TRBJ1-1
V gene: TRBV18
CDR3 protein: CASSPRTGGTEAFF
CDR3 DNA: TGTGCCAGCTCACCTCGGACAGGGGGCACTGAAGCTTTCTTT

CDR3 length: 10
clone size: .
D gene: .
J gene: TRBJ1-2
V gene: TRBV10-1
CDR3 protein: CASRGHGYTF
CDR3 DNA: TGCGCCAGCAGGGGGCATGGCTACACCTTC

CDR3 length: 14
clone size: many
D gene: TRBD1
J gene: TRBJ1-4
V gene: TRBV7-8
CDR3 protein: CASSQTGSNEKLFF
CDR3 DNA: TGTGCCAGCAGCCAGACAGGGTCTAATGAAAAACTGTTTTTT

CDR3 length: 18
clone size: many
D gene: .
J gene: TRBJ2-6
V gene: TRBV7-3
CDR3 protein: CASSPQGPTGYGANVLTF
CDR3 DNA: TGTGCCAGCAGCCCGCAAGGGCCTACAGGGTATGGGGCCAACGTCCTGACTTTC

CDR3 length: 14
clone size: .
D gene: .
J gene: TRBJ2-7
V gene: TRBV2
CDR3 protein: CASQSEGDSYEQYF
CDR3 DNA: TGTGCCAGCCAATCGGAGGGTGACTCCTACGAGCAGTACTTC

CDR3 length: 15
clone size: .
D gene: .
J gene: TRBJ1-6
V gene: TRBV20-1
CDR3 protein: CSASDAGRSNSPLHF
CDR3 DNA: TGCAGTGCTAGTGACGCCGGACGGAGCAATTCACCCCTCCACTTT

CDR3 length: 14
clone size: .
D gene: .
J gene: TRBJ1-6
V gene: TRBV19
CDR3 protein: CASTRGNQNSPLHF
CDR3 DNA: TGTGCCAGTACTCGGGGGAACCAGAATTCACCCCTCCACTTT

CDR3 length: 16
clone size: few
D gene: .
J gene: TRBJ2-7
V gene: TRBV29-1
CDR3 protein: CSVEDGAKGHWNEQYF
CDR3 DNA: TGCAGCGTTGAAGATGGGGCCAAAGGGCATTGGAACGAGCAGTACTTC

CDR3 length: 14
clone size: .
D gene: .
J gene: TRBJ2-7
V gene: TRBV5-1
CDR3 protein: CASSFSTTGDEQYF
CDR3 DNA: TGTGCCAGCAGCTTCTCCACTACTGGCGACGAGCAGTACTTC

CDR3 length: 14
clone size: .
D gene: .
J gene: TRBJ2-3
V gene: TRBV24-1
CDR3 protein: CATSDGGRSDTQYF
CDR3 DNA: TGTGCCACCAGTGATGGGGGACGGTCAGATACGCAGTATTTT

CDR3 length: 15
clone size: many
D gene: .
J gene: TRBJ1-2
V gene: TRBV20-1
CDR3 protein: CSARDSRGSNYGYTF
CDR3 DNA: TGCAGTGCTAGAGATAGTAGAGGGTCCAACTATGGCTACACCTTC

CDR3 length: 16
clone size: many
D gene: .
J gene: TRBJ1-4
V gene: TRBV7-9
CDR3 protein: CASSLLRPGANEKLFF
CDR3 DNA: TGTGCCAGCAGCTTATTAAGGCCCGGGGCTAATGAAAAACTGTTTTTT

CDR3 length: 14
clone size: once
D gene: .
J gene: TRBJ2-7
V gene: TRBV24-1
CDR3 protein: CASSYLSRSYEQYF
CDR3 DNA: TGTGCCAGCAGTTATTTGTCTCGCTCCTACGAGCAGTACTTC

CDR3 length: 15
clone size: many
D gene: .
J gene: TRBJ2-7
V gene: TRBV24-1
CDR3 protein: CATSGKRQEDYEQYF
CDR3 DNA: TGTGCCACCAGTGGAAAAAGACAGGAGGACTACGAGCAGTACTTC

CDR3 length: 16
clone size: few
D gene: .
J gene: TRBJ1-3
V gene: TRBV7-3
CDR3 protein: CASSPRDTSSGNTIYF
CDR3 DNA: TGTGCCAGCAGCCCACGGGACACGAGCTCTGGAAACACCATATATTTT

CDR3 length: 14
clone size: many
D gene: .
J gene: TRBJ2-5
V gene: TRBV20-1
CDR3 protein: CSAILTSRTETQYF
CDR3 DNA: TGCAGTGCTATTCTGACTAGTCGTACGGAGACCCAGTACTTC

CDR3 length: 15
clone size: many
D gene: .
J gene: TRBJ1-6
V gene: TRBV9
CDR3 protein: CASSVEGNHNSPLHF
CDR3 DNA: TGTGCCAGCAGCGTAGAGGGGAACCATAATTCACCCCTCCACTTT

CDR3 length: 16
clone size: many
D gene: .
J gene: TRBJ2-1
V gene: TRBV9
CDR3 protein: CASSYDEGSSYNEQFF
CDR3 DNA: TGTGCCAGCAGTTATGACGAAGGTAGCTCCTACAATGAGCAGTTCTTC

CDR3 length: 15
clone size: many
D gene: TRBD1
J gene: TRBJ1-1
V gene: TRBV10-3
CDR3 protein: CAAHSGRGLVTEAFF
CDR3 DNA: TGTGCCGCCCATTCCGGCAGGGGGCTAGTCACTGAAGCTTTCTTT

CDR3 length: 17
clone size: .
D gene: TRBD2
J gene: TRBJ2-3
V gene: TRBV5-4
CDR3 protein: CASSLADGRGGTDTQYF
CDR3 DNA: TGTGCCAGCAGCTTGGCCGACGGGCGGGGGGGCACAGATACGCAGTATTTT

CDR3 length: 15
clone size: .
D gene: .
J gene: TRBJ1-1
V gene: TRBV25-1
CDR3 protein: CASSDLGRGNTEAFF
CDR3 DNA: TGTGCCAGCAGTGATCTCGGACGGGGGAACACTGAAGCTTTCTTT

CDR3 length: 12
clone size: .
D gene: .
J gene: TRBJ1-2
V gene: TRBV20-1
CDR3 protein: CSADDLNYGYAF
CDR3 DNA: TGCAGTGCCGATGACTTGAACTATGGCTACGCCTTC

CDR3 length: 16
clone size: .
D gene: .
J gene: TRBJ2-6
V gene: TRBV5-1
CDR3 protein: CASSYGTSSGANVLTF
CDR3 DNA: TGCGCCAGCAGCTACGGGACTTCATCTGGGGCCAACGTCCTGACTTTC

CDR3 length: 14
clone size: many
D gene: .
J gene: TRBJ2-2
V gene: TRBV12-3/TRBV12-4
CDR3 protein: CASSLGQGGRELFF
CDR3 DNA: TGTGCCAGCAGTTTAGGGCAGGGTGGCAGGGAGCTGTTTTTT

CDR3 length: 16
clone size: .
D gene: TRBD1
J gene: TRBJ1-6
V gene: TRBV11-3
CDR3 protein: CASSIPGQKNNSPLHF
CDR3 DNA: TGTGCCAGCAGCATCCCGGGACAGAAGAATAATTCACCCCTCCACTTT

CDR3 length: 16
clone size: many
D gene: TRBD1
J gene: TRBJ2-3
V gene: TRBV2
CDR3 protein: CASSSRDRGSTDTQYF
CDR3 DNA: TGTGCCAGCAGTTCCCGGGACAGGGGTAGCACAGATACGCAGTATTTT

CDR3 length: 16
clone size: .
D gene: TRBD2
J gene: TRBJ2-7
V gene: TRBV2
CDR3 protein: CASSEARGGSSREQYF
CDR3 DNA: TGTGCCAGCAGTGAAGCGCGGGGGGGAAGTTCTCGCGAGCAGTACTTC

CDR3 length: 15
clone size: few
D gene: .
J gene: TRBJ1-4
V gene: TRBV4-3
CDR3 protein: CASSLDGRPNEKLFF
CDR3 DNA: TGCGCCAGCAGCTTGGATGGTAGGCCTAATGAAAAACTGTTTTTT